The sequence of this T cell receptor (beta chain) was determined in a study of cytomegalovirus exposure and HLA in healthy donors. General study results and limits: According to an earlier analysis, most TCR beta V segments yielded productive rearrangements about 87% or about 30% of the time. What a later analysis reportedly showed was that an Asian-associated ancestry cluster had fewer N-insertions than the 666-donor mean.

A multiplex PCR was run with 60 Vbeta primers and 13 Jbeta primers. Profiling relied on immunoSEQ multiplex PCR, and the TCRdb table lists in-frame clones only, not all of them. The sample yields about 160,000 clones, roughly 80% seen once. Of note for this clone: Antigen: not known.

This CDR3 spans 15 amino acids. CDR1 and CDR2 (germline): SNHLY, FYNNEI. V shed 6 bases, J shed 4 bases, and the junction held 9 bases outside the gene matches. This TCR was sampled from a man in his fifties or sixties in good health and CMV-seropositive. Material: PBMCs. The chain uses TRBV2 and TRBJ1-5; TRBD1 matches at 7 bases. In nucleotides, the CDR3 is TGTGCCAGCAGACCGCTAGGACAGGTTAATCAGCCCCAGCATTTT. Translated: CASRPLGQVNQPQHF.